The present T cell receptor (beta chain) was sequenced within a study of T cells in Graves' hyperthyroidism and ophthalmopathy. As for the study in general: Peripheral blood draws took place at initial diagnosis, ahead of any treatment.

There were TCR beta CDR3 regions amplified from RNA transcripts. The HTBI primer set served for first-round RT-PCR of the TCR CDR3. In TCRdb, the multiplex PCR reads were re-called with MiXCR into one record per CDR3 protein. The top ten clones hold 10% of a sample with more than 650,000 distinct CDR3 sequences, around 15% of them seen once. This clonotype occurred many times. The CDR3 totals 13 residues. Trimming pared 5 bases from V and 2 bases from J, leaving 9 bases between. The germline gives CDR1 KGHSH, CDR2 LQKENI. Patients aged 18 to 65 had newly diagnosed hyperthyroidism of under 2 months' duration.

The chain links TRBV18 to TRBJ2-5, with a weak D call TRBD2 (6 bases). This receptor was taken from a woman aged 18-29 years with Graves' hyperthyroidism. Sequencing input: blood. The CDR3 DNA sequence: TGTGCCAGCTCAGCCGGGACTCAAGAGACCCAGTACTTC. Protein product: CASSAGTQETQYF.